Shown below are 9 T cell receptor beta chains from a single sample sequenced in a study of cytomegalovirus exposure and HLA in healthy donors (dated by TCRdb to 2016 to 2017). Library creation used the immunoSEQ multiplex PCR assay. For the multiplex PCR, a mixture combining 60 forward primers for TCR Vbeta segments and 13 reverse primers for TCR Jbeta segments was used. TCRdb limited this immuneACCESS table to in-frame rearrangements with V and J called. A share of clones is missing; checked studies link under half to unresolved V genes, and the rest is unexplained. The sample table contains 150,000 to 200,000 clones; only one count was recorded for 85% of them. The top ten clones comprise 1% of the sample. Input material: PBMCs. These receptors were obtained from a boy under 10 years old in good health and CMV-seronegative.

The chain has TRBV6-4 and TRBJ2-5; 7 bases line up with TRBD2. With 5 bases clipped from V and 5 bases from J, the junction kept 8 bases outside the gene matches. This CDR3 spans 14 amino acids. The V gene's germline CDR1 is MRHNA and CDR2 SNTAGT. CDR3 amino acids: CASSPRAGWETQYF. CDR3 sequence (DNA): TGTGCCAGCAGTCCCAGAGCGGGGTGGGAGACCCAGTACTTC.

This chain uses TRBV27 with TRBJ1-1; D is possibly TRBD1 (6 bases). The CDR3 runs 14 residues. Trimming left V 6 bases short and J 1 base short, with 12 bases between. Germline assignment: CDR1 MNHEY and CDR2 SMNVEV (reference sequence). CDR3 nucleotide sequence: TGTGCCAGCAGCCCAGGGGTGAGGAACACTGAAGCTTTCTTT. It translates to CASSPGVRNTEAFF.

The chain carries TRBV27 and TRBJ1-5; a possible D gene is TRBD1 (5 bases). Per the germline V gene, CDR1 is MNHEY and CDR2 is SMNVEV (reference sequence). V was clipped by 3 bases and J by 6 bases, with 12 bases between them. The CDR3 covers 14 residues. CDR3 protein: CASSFSGVGQPQHF. The DNA for the CDR3 is TGTGCCAGCAGTTTTTCGGGGGTCGGTCAGCCCCAGCATTTT.

The rearrangement uses TRBV19 and TRBJ2-5; D gene unclear. This CDR3 has 13 residues. Germline V gives CDR1 LNHDA, CDR2 SQIVND (reference sequence). V shed 7 bases and J shed 2 bases, with 11 bases lying between them. The CDR3 nucleotides are TGTGCCAGTATTGAGGCAGAGCAAGAGACCCAGTACTTC. Its protein product is CASIEAEQETQYF. Combining the CDR3 with reference TRBV19 and TRBJ2-5 gives the whole variable domain DGGITQSPKYLFRKEGQNVTLSCEQNLNHDAMYWYRQDPGQGLRLIYYSQIVNDFQKGDIAEGYSVSREKKESFPLTVTSAQKNPTAFYLCASIEAEQETQYFGPGTRLLVL.

This chain connects TRBV2 to TRBJ1-5, with D tentatively TRBD1 (5 bases). This CDR3 comprises 14 residues. Germline CDR1 is SNHLY and CDR2 is FYNNEI. Trimming shortened V by 6 bases and J by 5 bases, and 14 bases separated the two germline ends. Here the CDR3 DNA reads TGTGCCAGCAGGGCGTCGGGGGTCTATCAGCCCCAGCATTTT. Protein sequence: CASRASGVYQPQHF.

This chain connects TRBV6-5 to TRBJ1-2; TRBD1 agrees at 8 bases. V trimming: 4 bases; J trimming: 6 bases; junction bases outside the gene matches: 7. CDR1 is MNHEY, CDR2 SVGAGI, per germline. The CDR3 loop spans 14 amino acids. The CDR3, as DNA: TGTGCCAGCAGTTCCAAAACAGGGGGTGATGGCTACACCTTC. Its translation is CASSSKTGGDGYTF.

The chain links TRBV2 to TRBJ2-6, with TRBD1 matching 7 bases. V trimming: 8 bases; J trimming: 0 bases; junction bases outside the gene matches: 10. Germline lookup yields CDR1 SNHLY and CDR2 FYNNEI. This CDR3 comprises 17 residues. The CDR3 DNA is TGTGCCAGCCGGGGACAGTCTGGGACCTCTGGGGCCAACGTCCTGACTTTC. Translated: CASRGQSGTSGANVLTF.

The rearrangement joins TRBV27 to TRBJ1-2, with a weak D call TRBD1 (5 bases). The V gene lost 5 bases and the J gene lost 6 bases, with 13 bases spanning the gap. This CDR3 contains 13 residues. Germline V gives CDR1 MNHEY, CDR2 SMNVEV (reference sequence). The CDR3 DNA follows: TGTGCCAGCAGTGACCTTGGGGGGGATGGCTACACCTTC. Translated: CASSDLGGDGYTF.

The chain has TRBV18 and TRBJ2-3; possible D gene TRBD2, 5 bases. CDR1 KGHSH and CDR2 LQKENI come from the germline V gene. V dropped 0 bases and J dropped 0 bases, with 7 bases sitting between them. This CDR3 spans 15 amino acids. The CDR3 loop is CASSPPRVSTDTQYF. The CDR3 region has the DNA TGTGCCAGCTCACCACCGAGGGTCAGCACAGATACGCAGTATTTT.